The source of this T cell receptor beta chain is a study of blood T cell repertoires in COVID-19. Overall study context: Acute and convalescent COVID-19 specimens originated in the United States, Italy and Spain.

There are 12 residues in the CDR3. Germline assignment: CDR1 SNHLY and CDR2 FYNNEI. V was pared by 3 bases and J by 10 bases, with 12 bases between. TCRdb keeps only in-frame clones here, not all; method: immunoSEQ multiplex PCR. The table lists about 250,000 clones, around nine tenths of them singletons. Sequencing was done on a sample of peripheral blood. The chain carries TRBV2 and TRBJ1-1; a weak D match, TRBD1 (5 bases). This receptor was identified in an older woman who had recovered from COVID-19. The chain's CDR3 is CASSDRDLRAFF. The DNA for the CDR3 is TGTGCCAGCAGTGACAGGGACTTGAGAGCTTTCTTT.